The 19 T cell receptor beta chains below were found in one sample sequenced in a study of T cells in Graves' hyperthyroidism and ophthalmopathy. Amplification of TCR beta CDR3 regions used RNA as the template. An initial round of RT-PCR targeting the TCR CDR3 relied on the HTBI primer set. TCRdb reprocessed the multiplex PCR reads with MiXCR, giving one entry per CDR3 protein. The table lists around 340,000 distinct CDR3 sequences, 17% of them singletons. The specimen sequenced was blood. Receptors were obtained from a young woman with Graves' hyperthyroidism that later progressed to Graves' ophthalmopathy.

This clonotype was seen ten or more times. The CDR3, as DNA: TGTGCCAGCAGATACGGGGGCAGGGTGGATGACCAGTACTTC. This translates into CASRYGGRVDDQYF. The chain recombines TRBV6-1 with TRBJ2-5; either TRBD1 or TRBD2 may fit D (6 bases each). V gave up 6 bases and J gave up 10 bases, with 21 bases separating them. The CDR3 contains 14 residues. The germline CDR1 and CDR2 sequences are MNHNS and SASEGT.

The chain has TRBV20-1 and TRBJ1-6; D gene unclear. The germline V and J ends were trimmed by 0 bases and 1 base, with 13 bases remaining between them. The germline V gene encodes CDR1 DFQATT and CDR2 SNEGSKA (reference sequence). The CDR3 covers 17 residues. CDR3 nucleotides: TGCAGTGCTAGAGATGGGAAGATTACTTCCTATAATTCACCCCTCCACTTT. It codes for CSARDGKITSYNSPLHF.

The sample holds many counts of this clonotype. The gene calls are TRBV12-3 or TRBV12-4 and TRBJ2-1; no clear D gene. CDR3 size: 15 residues. Trimming shortened V by 1 base and J by 3 bases, and 10 bases separated the two germline ends. The CDR3 protein is CASSLVAAYYNEQFF. The CDR3, as DNA: TGTGCCAGCAGTTTAGTGGCTGCCTACTACAATGAGCAGTTCTTC.

This clonotype was picked up a small number of times. A read error may be the cause here, since a much bigger clone is one base away. The V call is TRBV12-3 or TRBV12-4, the J call TRBJ2-1, with D unclear. Trimming pared 6 bases from V and 4 bases from J, leaving 16 bases between. The CDR3 runs 15 residues. The DNA for the CDR3 is TGTGCCAGCAGGTGCAATCACCTTACTTACAATGAGCAGTTCTTC. It codes for CASRCNHLTYNEQFF.

This clonotype occurred many times. This chain uses TRBV3-1 with TRBJ2-3; D possibly corresponds to TRBD1 (8 bases). With 2 bases removed from V and 6 bases from J, the gap between germline ends came to 24 bases. Germline CDR1 is LGHDT and CDR2 is YNNKEL (reference sequence). This CDR3 comprises 18 residues. CDR3 DNA sequence: TGTGCCAGCAGCCAAACCGAAGGACAGGGAGGGATGGAGGATACGCAGTATTTT. Protein: CASSQTEGQGGMEDTQYF.

This clonotype came up many times. The chain is built from TRBV30 and TRBJ2-1; the match to TRBD2 covers 7 bases. The CDR3 spans 15 residues. The V and J ends lost 3 bases and 0 bases, in that order; junction bases with no gene match: 5. From germline, CDR1 is GTSNPN and CDR2 SVGIG (reference sequence). CDR3: CAWRGPGGSYNEQFF. The CDR3 region has the DNA TGTGCCTGGAGGGGGCCGGGGGGCTCCTACAATGAGCAGTTCTTC.

This clonotype came up many times. This chain uses TRBV7-9 with TRBJ1-6, with a weak D call TRBD1 (5 bases). The CDR3 is 13 amino acids. V shed 4 bases and J shed 10 bases, with 11 bases lying between them. CDR1 and CDR2 from the germline V gene are SEHNR and FQNEAQ (reference sequence). The CDR3 region is CASSSNGASPLHF. The CDR3 DNA reads TGTGCCAGCAGCTCGAACGGGGCCTCACCCCTCCACTTT. Full variable domain (missing parts from reference TRBV7-9 and TRBJ1-6): DTGVSQNPRHKITKRGQNVTFRCDPISEHNRLYWYRQTLGQGPEFLTYFQNEAQLEKSRLLSDRFSAERPKGSFSTLEIQRTEQGDSAMYLCASSSNGASPLHFGNGTRLTVT.

In its sample, this clonotype was seen many times. The chain employs TRBV5-1 and TRBJ2-1, with 7 bases fitting TRBD1. This CDR3 is 15 amino acids long. Germline assignment: CDR1 SGHRS and CDR2 YFSETQ. The J segment lost 7 bases and the V segment lost 0 bases, leaving 7 bases of the junction unmatched. Here the CDR3 reads CASSLGVIQGNEQFF. The CDR3 DNA reads TGCGCCAGCAGCTTGGGCGTAATACAGGGGAATGAGCAGTTCTTC.

The rearrangement uses TRBV4-1 and TRBJ1-1; a weak D match, TRBD1 (5 bases). This CDR3 has 14 amino acids. Germline assignment: CDR1 MGHRA and CDR2 YSYEKL. V lost 0 bases and J 6 bases, leaving 11 bases between the germline ends. CDR3 sequence: CASSQERSGSEAFF. In DNA form, the CDR3 reads TGCGCCAGCAGCCAAGAGAGATCAGGGTCTGAAGCTTTCTTT.

The table lists this clonotype with a few counts. The chain uses TRBV18 and TRBJ1-1; tentative D call: TRBD1 (5 bases). The CDR3 totals 14 residues. Germline V lookup: CDR1 KGHSH, CDR2 LQKENI. V was cut by 4 bases and J by 10 bases, with 19 bases left in between. CDR3 loop: CASSQMALGVRAFF. Written as DNA, the CDR3 is TGTGCCAGCTCACAGATGGCGCTAGGGGTTCGAGCTTTCTTT.

There are many counts of this clonotype. V is TRBV28 and J is TRBJ2-5; 9 positions match TRBD1. J gave up 2 bases and V 6 bases, and 7 bases lay outside the gene matches. The germline CDR1 and CDR2 sequences are MDHEN and SYDVKM. The CDR3 length is 15 residues. CDR3 DNA: TGTGCCAGCAGACCCACAGGGGGCACACAAGAGACCCAGTACTTC. It codes for CASRPTGGTQETQYF.

This clonotype was seen ten or more times. The J gene is TRBJ2-7, the V gene TRBV7-9; 9 nucleotides match TRBD1. The germline V gene has CDR1 SEHNR and CDR2 FQNEAQ (reference sequence). The CDR3 is 13 residues long. Losses at the gene ends were 8 bases for V and 9 bases for J; bases not matched to a gene: 11. CDR3 in DNA: TGTGCCAGCGGCCGGGACAGGGACCTCGGGCAGTACTTC. Protein: CASGRDRDLGQYF.

The table lists this clonotype with many counts. The rearrangement uses TRBV11-2 and TRBJ2-5, with 10 bases that match TRBD2. Germline CDR1 reads SGHAT; CDR2 reads FQNNGV. Trimming removed 0 bases from V and 3 bases from J; junction bases left unmatched: 7. The CDR3 totals 17 residues. CDR3 in DNA: TGTGCCAGCAGCTTAGAGCCCCCGGGACTAGCGAAAGAGACCCAGTACTTC. This translates into CASSLEPPGLAKETQYF. The whole variable domain, filled in from reference TRBV11-2 and TRBJ2-5, reads EAGVAQSPRYKIIEKRQSVAFWCNPISGHATLYWYQQILGQGPKLLIQFQNNGVVDDSQLPKDRFSAERLKGVDSTLKIQPAKLEDSAVYLCASSLEPPGLAKETQYFGPGTRLLVL.

The sample holds many counts of this clonotype. This chain links TRBV4-1 with TRBJ2-3, with 9 bases matching TRBD2. The length of the CDR3 is 18 residues. The germline V gene encodes CDR1 MGHRA and CDR2 YSYEKL. Trimming removed 0 bases from V and 5 bases from J; junction bases left unmatched: 12. The CDR3 here is CASSQDASGIGVVDTQYF. CDR3 in DNA: TGCGCCAGCAGCCAAGATGCTAGCGGGATAGGAGTTGTAGATACGCAGTATTTT.

This clonotype appeared a few times. This sequence joins TRBV9 and TRBJ2-5; maybe TRBD2 (5 bases). Germline V CDR1 and CDR2: SGDLS, YYNGEE. The CDR3 has 15 residues. The V gene lost 1 base and the J gene lost 0 bases, with 10 bases spanning the gap. The CDR3 DNA follows: TGTGCCAGCAGCGTAATCTTCGGGAACCAAGAGACCCAGTACTTC. Protein product: CASSVIFGNQETQYF. Variable domain in full (rest from reference TRBV9 and TRBJ2-5): DSGVTQTPKHLITATGQRVTLRCSPRSGDLSVYWYQQSLDQGLQFLIQYYNGEERAKGNILERFSAQQFPDLHSELNLSSLELGDSALYFCASSVIFGNQETQYFGPGTRLLVL.

Many counts were recorded for this clonotype. V gene TRBV18 combines with J gene TRBJ2-7; D is possibly TRBD1 (6 bases). This CDR3 comprises 15 residues. Germline CDR1 is KGHSH and CDR2 is LQKENI. V was trimmed by 3 bases and J by 6 bases, leaving 18 bases between them. CDR3 DNA sequence: TGTGCCAGCTCACCGACAGGCTACTCGGCTACCGAGCAGTACTTC. It encodes CASSPTGYSATEQYF.

This clonotype was seen repeatedly, ten times or more. V usage is TRBV25-1 and J usage is TRBJ2-5; D gene uncertain. This CDR3 comprises 15 residues. Germline CDR1 reads MGHDK; CDR2 reads SYGVNS. Trimming stripped 5 bases from V and 1 base from J, with 14 bases between. The CDR3 reads CASSKLLGSQETQYF. Written as DNA, the CDR3 is TGTGCCAGCAGTAAGCTACTGGGTAGCCAAGAGACCCAGTACTTC.

V is TRBV20-1 and J is TRBJ1-1, with a tentative D call TRBD1 (5 bases). V was clipped by 6 bases and J by 1 base, with 12 bases between them. The CDR3 contains 13 residues. Germline loops: CDR1 DFQATT, CDR2 SNEGSKA (reference sequence). CDR3 protein: CSAASGTNTEAFF. The CDR3 DNA follows: TGCAGTGCCGCCAGCGGGACGAACACTGAAGCTTTCTTT.

In this sample, this clonotype turned up many times. The rearrangement joins TRBV28 to TRBJ2-3; TRBD2 matches 7 bases. The CDR3 totals 14 residues. CDR1 MDHEN and CDR2 SYDVKM come from the germline V gene. The J segment lost 2 bases and the V segment lost 3 bases, leaving 2 bases of the junction unmatched. CDR3 nucleotide sequence: TGTGCCAGCAGTTTCGCGGGGGACACAGATACGCAGTATTTT. The encoded protein is CASSFAGDTDTQYF.